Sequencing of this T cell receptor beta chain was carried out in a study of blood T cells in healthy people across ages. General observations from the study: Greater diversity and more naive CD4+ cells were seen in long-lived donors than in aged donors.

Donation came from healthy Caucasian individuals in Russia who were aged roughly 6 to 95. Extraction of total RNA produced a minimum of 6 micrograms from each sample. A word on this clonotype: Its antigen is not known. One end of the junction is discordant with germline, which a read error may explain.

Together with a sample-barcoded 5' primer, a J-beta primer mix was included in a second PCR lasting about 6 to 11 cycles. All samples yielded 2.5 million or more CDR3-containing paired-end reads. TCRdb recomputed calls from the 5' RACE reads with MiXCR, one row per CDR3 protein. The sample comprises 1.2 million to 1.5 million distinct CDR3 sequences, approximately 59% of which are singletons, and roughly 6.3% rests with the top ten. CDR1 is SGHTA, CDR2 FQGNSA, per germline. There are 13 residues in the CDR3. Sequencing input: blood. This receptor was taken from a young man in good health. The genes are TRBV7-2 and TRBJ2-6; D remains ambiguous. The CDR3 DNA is TGTGCCAGCAGCCCAAGCCGGGCCAACGGCCTGACTTTC. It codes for CASSPSRANGLTF. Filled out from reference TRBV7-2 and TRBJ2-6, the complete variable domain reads GAGVSQSPSNKVTEKGKDVELRCDPISGHTALYWYRQSLGQGLEFLIYFQGNSAPDKSGLPSDRFSAERTGGSVSTLTIQRTQQEDSAVYLCASSPSRANGLTFGAGSRLTVL.